The rows below give T cell receptor beta chains drawn from one sample of a study of cytomegalovirus exposure and HLA in healthy donors. Measured with immunoSEQ multiplex PCR; TCRdb has only the in-frame clones, and not every one. Seen here are roughly 100,000 clones, around 60% observed once, and the top ten hold approximately 4.8%. Sample: PBMCs. The receptors derive from a human donor in good health. Both conserved end residues are part of each CDR3. Fields, in order: CDR3 protein, D gene, J gene, V gene. D genes are given only for firm matches.

CDR3aa: CSVEGRTSGRLGEQFF
d_gene: TRBD2
j_gene: TRBJ2-1
v_gene: TRBV29-1

CDR3aa: CASSLSSVDGYTF
d_gene: .
j_gene: TRBJ1-2
v_gene: TRBV27

CDR3aa: CASSLGGSEVGDEQFF
d_gene: .
j_gene: TRBJ2-1
v_gene: TRBV13

CDR3aa: CAWSVPGLALYEQYF
d_gene: TRBD2
j_gene: TRBJ2-7
v_gene: TRBV30

CDR3aa: CASSRTGTSGREEQFF
d_gene: TRBD2
j_gene: TRBJ2-1
v_gene: TRBV28

CDR3aa: CAISEGGSRDEQYF
d_gene: .
j_gene: TRBJ2-7
v_gene: TRBV10-3

CDR3aa: CAISEGTGDQETQYF
d_gene: .
j_gene: TRBJ2-5
v_gene: TRBV10-3

CDR3aa: CSVVGATVNTEAFF
d_gene: .
j_gene: TRBJ1-1
v_gene: TRBV29-1

CDR3aa: CASSLGGGATSHEQFF
d_gene: TRBD1
j_gene: TRBJ2-1
v_gene: TRBV7-9

CDR3aa: CASSPSGTGGDEQYF
d_gene: TRBD1
j_gene: TRBJ2-7
v_gene: TRBV6-5

CDR3aa: CASSEEGGPGYNEQFF
d_gene: .
j_gene: TRBJ2-1
v_gene: TRBV2

CDR3aa: CASIIVQGWAEAFF
d_gene: TRBD1
j_gene: TRBJ1-1
v_gene: TRBV2

CDR3aa: CARRPCMTVKETQYF
d_gene: .
j_gene: TRBJ2-5
v_gene: TRBV5-3

CDR3aa: CASSTPGTGMNTEAFF
d_gene: TRBD1
j_gene: TRBJ1-1
v_gene: TRBV5-6